A single sample gave rise to the 14 T cell receptor beta chains below, sequenced in a study of T-cell memory formation after mild COVID-19. TCRdb analysed the 5' RACE reads with MiXCR anew, one entry per CDR3 protein. The data hold hundreds of thousands of distinct CDR3 sequences, with about 20% observed a single time. Sequencing input: PBMCs or a T cell subset sorted from them (not recorded which). The receptors shown here come from an adult woman who had mild COVID-19 (a few samples of this study predate the infection). Cell type and time point are not known.

In this sample, this clonotype turned up once. The V gene is TRBV5-1, the J gene TRBJ1-4, with D possibly TRBD1 on 5 matching bases. This CDR3 has 16 amino acids. Germline CDR1 is SGHRS and CDR2 is YFSETQ. V lost 0 bases and J lost 5, with 14 bases in between. Here the CDR3 reads CASSLGLGKGNEKLFF. CDR3 DNA sequence: TGCGCCAGCAGCTTGGGACTGGGAAAGGGGAATGAAAAACTGTTTTTT.

This clonotype was seen once. The chain joins TRBV12-3 or TRBV12-4 to TRBJ2-6, with D possibly TRBD1 on 5 matching bases. Deletions cut 10 bases from V and 2 bases from J, with 18 bases between. The length of the CDR3 is 16 residues. The CDR3 here is CATRWTSQPGANVLTF. The DNA of the CDR3 is TGTGCCACCCGATGGACAAGTCAACCTGGGGCCAACGTCCTGACTTTC.

The rearrangement links TRBV6-2 or TRBV6-3 to TRBJ1-5, with D possibly TRBD1 on 5 matching bases. V lost 0 bases, J lost 0 bases, and 9 bases lay in between. Germline CDR1 is MNHEY and CDR2 is SVGEGT. The CDR3 totals 16 residues. The CDR3 reads CASSYSGPTSNQPQHF. CDR3 in DNA: TGTGCCAGCAGTTACTCGGGACCGACTAGCAATCAGCCCCAGCATTTT.

In this sample, this clonotype turned up a few times. The genes are TRBV12-3 or TRBV12-4 and TRBJ1-4; TRBD1 matches at 11 bases. J was trimmed by 8 bases and V by 1 base; bases with no gene match: 15. This CDR3 region has 19 residues. CDR3 nucleotides: TGTGCCAGCAGTTTAGACAGGACAGGGGGCACTCTTTCCGGGGAAAAACTGTTTTTT. Amino acid sequence: CASSLDRTGGTLSGEKLFF.

V usage is TRBV19 and J usage is TRBJ2-1, with D perhaps matching TRBD1 (5 bases). Per germline, CDR1 LNHDA and CDR2 SQIVND (reference sequence). The CDR3 runs 13 residues. V lost 5 bases and J 7 bases, leaving 12 bases between the germline ends. The CDR3: CASSSRGTNEQFF. CDR3 DNA sequence: TGTGCCAGTAGTTCTAGGGGAACTAATGAGCAGTTCTTC.

The chain has TRBV2 and TRBJ1-2; D remains unclear. The germline V and J ends were trimmed by 2 bases and 5 bases, with 6 bases remaining between them. The CDR3 is 12 residues long. Germline V CDR1 and CDR2: SNHLY, FYNNEI. The CDR3 coding sequence is TGTGCCAGCAGTGAATACAAGTATGGCTACACCTTC. This gives the protein CASSEYKYGYTF.

The V call is TRBV7-9, the J call TRBJ2-1; 7 positions agree with TRBD1. The CDR3 is made up of 15 amino acids. The germline gives CDR1 SEHNR, CDR2 FQNEAQ (reference sequence). V trimming: 5 bases; J trimming: 7 bases; junction bases outside the gene matches: 11. The CDR3, as DNA: TGTGCCAGCAGCGCGCTAGACAGGGTTGGGAATGAGCAGTTCTTC. Protein product: CASSALDRVGNEQFF.

This chain uses TRBV5-1 with TRBJ1-2; D remains unclear. Germline loops: CDR1 SGHRS, CDR2 YFSETQ. Trimming took 0 bases from V and 5 from J, leaving 11 bases between them. The CDR3 loop spans 14 amino acids. The chain's CDR3 is CASSLAISGYGYTF. For the CDR3, the DNA is TGCGCCAGCAGCTTGGCCATCTCTGGGTATGGCTACACCTTC.

This clonotype came up a few times. This chain connects TRBV7-2 to TRBJ2-3; D not resolved. Trimming removed 2 bases from V and 0 bases from J, with 12 bases in between. The length of the CDR3 is 16 residues. Germline V gene data show CDR1 as SGHTA and CDR2 as FQGNSA. In DNA form, the CDR3 reads TGTGCCAGCAGCTTACGAGGCGCTCGAAGCACAGATACGCAGTATTTT. It codes for CASSLRGARSTDTQYF.

This chain joins TRBV5-1 and TRBJ2-1, with 13 bases that match TRBD2. This CDR3 has 16 residues. The J segment lost 4 bases and the V segment lost 3 bases, leaving 4 bases of the junction unmatched. The germline CDR1 and CDR2 sequences are SGHRS and YFSETQ. The CDR3: CASSWGLAGNYNEQFF. The CDR3 nucleotides are TGCGCCAGCAGCTGGGGACTAGCGGGAAATTACAATGAGCAGTTCTTC.

The chain has TRBV6-5 and TRBJ1-1; 8 nucleotides match TRBD1. Germline trimming cut 2 bases from V and 4 bases from J; bases unmatched to any gene: 12. Germline lookup yields CDR1 MNHEY and CDR2 SVGAGI. The CDR3 is 17 residues long. CDR3 nucleotide sequence: TGTGCCAGCAGTTACGGAGGGCCAGGGGGCACTAGCACTGAAGCTTTCTTT. Its protein product is CASSYGGPGGTSTEAFF.

The sample holds a few counts of this clonotype. The gene calls are TRBV7-2 and TRBJ2-1; the match to TRBD1 covers 7 bases. The CDR3 has 14 residues. V shed 5 bases, J shed 4 bases, and the junction held 5 bases outside the gene matches. CDR1 and CDR2 (germline): SGHTA, FQGNSA. CDR3: CASSQPTGYNEQFF. The DNA of the CDR3 is TGTGCCAGCAGCCAACCGACAGGGTACAATGAGCAGTTCTTC.

This chain uses TRBV19 with TRBJ2-2; D unresolved. CDR1 is LNHDA and CDR2 is SQIVND in the germline V gene (reference sequence). The CDR3 consists of 14 residues. With 5 bases removed from V and 0 bases from J, the gap between germline ends came to 7 bases. CDR3 in amino acids: CASSGVANTGELFF. The CDR3 bases are TGTGCCAGTAGTGGGGTAGCGAACACCGGGGAGCTGTTTTTT.

The chain employs TRBV19 and TRBJ1-5; 10 bases match TRBD1. V lost 9 bases to trimming and J lost 9 bases; unmatched junction nucleotides: 14. The CDR3 extends over 15 amino acids. Looked up from germline, CDR1 is LNHDA and CDR2 is SQIVND (reference sequence). Written as DNA, the CDR3 is TGTGCCAGCACCACCTCCGGGACAGGGGCCAGGCCCCAGCATTTT. Protein product: CASTTSGTGARPQHF.